Shown below are 27 T cell receptor beta chains from a single sample sequenced in a study of identical twins. TCRdb fed the 5' RACE reads into MiXCR, producing one record per CDR3 protein. Of about 290,000 distinct CDR3 sequences listed, roughly 10% are singletons. The sample was also reused in another study, on yellow fever vaccine responses in identical twins.

The material sequenced was CD8+ T cells sorted from blood. The receptors come from a woman younger than 30 in good health.

In this sample, this clonotype turned up many times. V usage is TRBV9 and J usage is TRBJ2-4; D is possibly TRBD2 (5 bases). Germline assignment: CDR1 SGDLS and CDR2 YYNGEE. The CDR3 length is 14 residues. V was shortened by 5 bases and J by 0 bases, with 9 bases between the two germline ends. The CDR3 nucleotides read TGTGCCAGCAGTGATAGCGTAGCCAAAAACATTCAGTACTTC. This sequence encodes CASSDSVAKNIQYF.

This clonotype occurred many times. Written as DNA, the CDR3 is TGTGCCAGCAGTTTTCCGGGGGGCAAGGGCTACAATGAGCAGTTCTTC. It encodes CASSFPGGKGYNEQFF. The gene calls are TRBV12-3 or TRBV12-4 and TRBJ2-1; TRBD2 is a possible D gene (7 bases). Trimming removed 3 bases at V and 3 bases at J, with 15 bases between. The CDR3 is 16 amino acids.

This clonotype has just a few counts. The chain employs TRBV20-1 and TRBJ2-7; D may be TRBD2 (5 bases). V dropped 4 bases and J dropped 5 bases, with 12 bases sitting between them. CDR1 and CDR2 from the germline V gene are DFQATT and SNEGSKA (reference sequence). The CDR3 covers 12 residues. CDR3 sequence reads: CSAIGEGHEQYF. CDR3 bases: TGCAGTGCTATTGGAGAGGGTCACGAGCAGTACTTC.

The chain links TRBV11-3 to TRBJ2-2, with D perhaps TRBD1 (5 bases). Per germline, CDR1 SGHNT and CDR2 YENEEA. This CDR3 is 13 amino acids long. V was pared by 8 bases and J by 0 bases, with 7 bases between. The CDR3 sequence: CASRQTNTGELFF. CDR3 bases: TGTGCCAGCCGACAGACGAACACCGGGGAGCTGTTTTTT.

This clonotype was counted at least ten times. The chain employs TRBV12-3 or TRBV12-4 and TRBJ2-1, with 8 bases identical to TRBD2. Trimming took 7 bases from V and 8 from J; bases not matched to a gene: 10. This CDR3 is built from 14 residues. The CDR3 reads CASNLSGGSDEQFF. CDR3 DNA sequence: TGTGCCAGCAACCTAAGCGGGGGCTCGGATGAGCAGTTCTTC.

The rearrangement uses TRBV29-1 and TRBJ1-2; tentatively, D is TRBD1 (5 bases). This CDR3 comprises 14 residues. CDR1 SQVTM and CDR2 ANQGSEA come from the germline V gene. V was pared by 0 bases and J by 5 bases, with 13 bases between. This CDR3 reads CSVEDLWGMYGYTF. The CDR3 region has the DNA TGCAGCGTTGAAGATCTGTGGGGGATGTATGGCTACACCTTC.

The chain recombines TRBV5-4 with TRBJ2-5, with TRBD2 matching 14 bases. J gave up 5 bases and V 4 bases, and 4 bases lay outside the gene matches. CDR3 length: 15 amino acids. CDR1 is SGHNT and CDR2 is YYREEE in the germline V gene (reference sequence). The CDR3 loop is CASSKGLAGEETQYF. For the CDR3, the DNA is TGTGCCAGCAGCAAGGGACTAGCGGGGGAGGAGACCCAGTACTTC.

The chain is built from TRBV12-3 or TRBV12-4 and TRBJ2-7; D is uncertain. The CDR3 is 14 amino acids. Trimming cost V 3 bases and J 0 bases, with 9 bases left between them. DNA of the CDR3: TGTGCCAGCAGTTTTGGGCCGATCTCCTACGAGCAGTACTTC. This gives the protein CASSFGPISYEQYF.

The rearrangement joins TRBV27 to TRBJ2-7, with 12 bases that match TRBD2. In germline, CDR1 is MNHEY, CDR2 SMNVEV (reference sequence). The CDR3 has 16 residues. V shed 3 bases and J 3 bases; nucleotides not matched to a gene: 6. The CDR3 DNA sequence: TGTGCCAGCAGTTTTCTGACTAGCGGGAGATACTACGAGCAGTACTTC. It codes for CASSFLTSGRYYEQYF.

This clonotype appeared a few times. The chain links TRBV2 to TRBJ2-1; D gene unclear. The CDR3 extends over 15 amino acids. Looked up from germline, CDR1 is SNHLY and CDR2 is FYNNEI. V was shortened by 5 bases and J by 4 bases, with 15 bases between the two germline ends. Here the CDR3 reads CASSQDVARYNEQFF. CDR3 in DNA: TGTGCCAGCAGTCAGGACGTAGCACGGTACAATGAGCAGTTCTTC. The full variable domain, its missing parts supplied by reference TRBV2 and TRBJ2-1, is EPEVTQTPSHQVTQMGQEVILRCVPISNHLYFYWYRQILGQKVEFLVSFYNNEISEKSEIFDDQFSVERPDGSNFTLKIRSTKLEDSAMYFCASSQDVARYNEQFFGPGTRLTVL.

This clonotype showed up just a few times. J is TRBJ1-1 and V is TRBV5-1; no clear D. Looked up from germline, CDR1 is SGHRS and CDR2 is YFSETQ. This CDR3 comprises 15 residues. V lost 0 bases and J 1 base, leaving 10 bases between the germline ends. The DNA of the CDR3 is TGCGCCAGCAGCTTGGGGCATACCTCGAACACTGAAGCTTTCTTT. Translating it yields CASSLGHTSNTEAFF.

This clonotype occurred many times. The gene calls are TRBV14 and TRBJ1-2; D may be TRBD1 (6 bases). The CDR3 has 14 amino acids. Looked up from germline, CDR1 is SGHDN and CDR2 is FVKESK. V was trimmed by 6 bases and J by 3 bases, leaving 14 bases between them. In nucleotides, the CDR3 is TGTGCCAGCAGAAAGGGAGGGGGAGACTATGGCTACACCTTC. This codes for CASRKGGGDYGYTF.

This rearrangement joins TRBV2 to TRBJ2-5, with 7 bases fitting TRBD1. After removal of 6 bases from V and 9 bases from J, the junction contained 19 bases not matched to a gene. The CDR3 is made up of 16 amino acids. CDR1 and CDR2 (germline): SNHLY, FYNNEI. CDR3 region: CASRSSAGGGHKAQYF. The CDR3, as DNA: TGTGCCAGCAGGTCGAGTGCAGGGGGTGGCCACAAGGCCCAGTACTTC.

This clonotype showed up just a few times. The CDR3 nucleotides read TGCGCCAGCAGCTCCTCCCGTGAGCCGGTGAGCTCTGGGGCCAACGTCCTGACTTTC. It codes for CASSSSREPVSSGANVLTF. The V and J genes are TRBV5-1 and TRBJ2-6, with D hard to call. Trimming left V 3 bases short and J 0 bases short, with 19 bases between. Germline V lookup: CDR1 SGHRS, CDR2 YFSETQ. This CDR3 is built from 19 residues.

This clonotype was observed many times. CDR3 in amino acids: CSGEQGSSLTEAFF. The CDR3 region has the DNA TGCAGCGGGGAACAGGGGAGTTCGTTAACGGAAGCTTTCTTT. V usage is TRBV29-1 and J usage is TRBJ1-1, with 7 bases lining up with TRBD1. Germline V gives CDR1 SQVTM, CDR2 ANQGSEA. The CDR3 has 14 amino acids. With V trimmed by 7 bases and J by 8 bases, 16 bases remained unmatched.

This clonotype has a count of ten or more. The chain uses TRBV20-1 and TRBJ2-7; the D is unclear. V was shortened by 3 bases and J by 7 bases, with 16 bases between the two germline ends. Per germline, CDR1 DFQATT and CDR2 SNEGSKA (reference sequence). The CDR3 loop spans 13 amino acids. The CDR3 sequence is CSARVAGVLEQYF. The CDR3 nucleotides read TGCAGTGCTAGGGTCGCCGGTGTCCTTGAGCAGTACTTC.

There are many counts of this clonotype. The rearrangement links TRBV19 to TRBJ1-1; D is unclear. Trimming cost V 3 bases and J 2 bases, with 7 bases left between them. Germline V CDR1 and CDR2: LNHDA, SQIVND (reference sequence). This CDR3 has 13 amino acids. The CDR3 is CASSITINTEAFF. CDR3 sequence (DNA): TGTGCCAGTAGTATCACCATTAACACTGAAGCTTTCTTT.

The chain uses TRBV10-3 and TRBJ2-6; 12 positions agree with TRBD2. Trimming removed 5 bases from V and 2 bases from J; junction bases left unmatched: 22. This CDR3 contains 23 residues. Looked up from germline, CDR1 is ENHRY and CDR2 is SYGVKD. The CDR3 sequence: CAISTFFSLGQGTSGPGANVLTF. Here the CDR3 DNA reads TGTGCCATCAGTACTTTCTTTTCTTTGGGACAGGGGACTAGCGGGCCTGGGGCCAACGTCCTGACTTTC.

This chain uses TRBV19 with TRBJ1-1, with unresolved D. The ends were cut back, 3 bases at V and 6 bases at J, with 17 bases in the middle. This CDR3 is built from 15 residues. Germline CDR1 and CDR2: LNHDA and SQIVND (reference sequence). This CDR3 is CASSISPGRRPEAFF. As DNA, the CDR3 is TGTGCCAGTAGTATTTCTCCGGGCAGGAGGCCTGAAGCTTTCTTT.

This clonotype was recorded many times. The rearrangement uses TRBV29-1 and TRBJ2-2; D gene uncertain. Trimming pared 0 bases from V and 2 bases from J, leaving 1 base between. Per the germline V gene, CDR1 is SQVTM and CDR2 is ANQGSEA. The CDR3 covers 12 residues. As DNA, the CDR3 is TGCAGCGTTGAAGATAACACCGGGGAGCTGTTTTTT. Translation: CSVEDNTGELFF.

This clonotype was observed a few times. This rearrangement joins TRBV24-1 to TRBJ2-1; either TRBD1 or TRBD2 may fit D (6 bases each). V gave up 4 bases and J gave up 3 bases, with 15 bases separating them. This CDR3 has 16 amino acids. CDR1 and CDR2 from the germline V gene are KGHDR and SFDVKD. This CDR3 is CATSDPGGANYNEQFF. DNA for the CDR3: TGTGCCACCAGTGACCCCGGGGGCGCGAACTACAATGAGCAGTTCTTC.

This clonotype showed up just a few times. The J gene is TRBJ2-3, the V gene TRBV11-3; 10 nucleotides match TRBD1. The ends lost 3 bases at V and 3 bases at J; junction bases unmatched: 3. CDR3 size: 15 residues. Looked up from germline, CDR1 is SGHNT and CDR2 is YENEEA. The CDR3 protein is CASSFRTGGTDTQYF. The CDR3 region has the DNA TGTGCCAGCAGCTTTAGGACAGGGGGGACAGATACGCAGTATTTT.

The chain is built from TRBV30 and TRBJ2-1, with unresolved D. Germline CDR1 GTSNPN, CDR2 SVGIG (reference sequence). Trimming removed 4 bases from V and 6 bases from J, with 7 bases in between. The CDR3 has 11 amino acids. In DNA form, the CDR3 reads TGTGCCTGGACGTTTTCCAATGAGCAGTTCTTC. Encoded protein: CAWTFSNEQFF.

The chain combines TRBV2 with TRBJ2-7; D is possibly TRBD1 or TRBD2 (6 bases each). This CDR3 spans 15 amino acids. The germline V gene encodes CDR1 SNHLY and CDR2 FYNNEI. V lost 3 bases, J lost 0 bases, and 12 bases lay in between. The CDR3 coding sequence is TGTGCCAGCAGTGACGGGGGCCTGAGCTCCTACGAGCAGTACTTC. The encoded protein is CASSDGGLSSYEQYF. The full variable domain, rest sourced from reference TRBV2 and TRBJ2-7, is EPEVTQTPSHQVTQMGQEVILRCVPISNHLYFYWYRQILGQKVEFLVSFYNNEISEKSEIFDDQFSVERPDGSNFTLKIRSTKLEDSAMYFCASSDGGLSSYEQYFGPGTRLTVT.

The table lists this clonotype with a few counts. V usage is TRBV6-2 or TRBV6-3 and J usage is TRBJ2-1; D call uncertain. Per germline, CDR1 MNHEY and CDR2 SVGEGT. This CDR3 has 12 residues. Trimming left V 4 bases short and J 6 bases short, with 7 bases between. The DNA of the CDR3 is TGTGCCAGCAGTTCTCATGGCAATGAGCAGTTCTTC. The encoded protein is CASSSHGNEQFF.

This clonotype was counted at least ten times. V is TRBV10-3 and J is TRBJ2-1; 8 bases are a match to TRBD1. CDR3 length: 16 amino acids. From germline, CDR1 is ENHRY and CDR2 SYGVKD. V gave up 2 bases and J gave up 8 bases; unmatched junction bases: 11. CDR3 amino acids: CAISEPIQGARYEQFF. The CDR3 nucleotides read TGTGCCATCAGTGAGCCTATTCAGGGGGCGCGATATGAGCAGTTCTTC.

The sample holds a few counts of this clonotype. This chain joins TRBV9 and TRBJ2-7, with TRBD2 identical over 11 bases. V trimming: 4 bases; J trimming: 12 bases; junction bases outside the gene matches: 12. Germline CDR1 is SGDLS and CDR2 is YYNGEE. CDR3 length: 14 residues. The CDR3 sequence is CASSPTLAGGLSYF. CDR3 nucleotide sequence: TGTGCCAGCAGCCCAACCCTAGCGGGAGGTTTGTCGTACTTC.